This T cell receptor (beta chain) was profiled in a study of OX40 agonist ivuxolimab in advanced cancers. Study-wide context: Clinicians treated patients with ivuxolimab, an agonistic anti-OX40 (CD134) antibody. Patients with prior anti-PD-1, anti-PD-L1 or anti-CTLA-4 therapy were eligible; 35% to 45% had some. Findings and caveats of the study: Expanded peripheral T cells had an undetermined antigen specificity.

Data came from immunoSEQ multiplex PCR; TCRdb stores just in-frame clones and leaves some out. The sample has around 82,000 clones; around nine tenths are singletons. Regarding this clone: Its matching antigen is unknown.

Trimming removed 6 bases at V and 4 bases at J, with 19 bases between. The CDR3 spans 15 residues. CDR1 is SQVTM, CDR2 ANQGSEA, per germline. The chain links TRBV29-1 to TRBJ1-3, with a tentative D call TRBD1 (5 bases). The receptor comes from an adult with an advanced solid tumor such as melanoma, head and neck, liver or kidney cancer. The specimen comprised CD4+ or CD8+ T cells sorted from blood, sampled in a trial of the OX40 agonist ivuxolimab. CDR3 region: CSVTTGIGGGNTIYF. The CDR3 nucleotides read TGCAGCGTCACGACCGGGATCGGGGGAGGAAACACCATATATTTT.